This note documents a single T cell receptor (beta chain) sequence. In the original processing: Nucleated cell number was recorded as an estimate derived from reference gene primer amplification. Measured with immunoSEQ multiplex PCR; TCRdb has only the in-frame clones, and not every one. V and J calls and clone size are given by that table; D and trimming were obtained from the DNA. The sample lists 190,000 or so clones; around 87% were seen once. V trimming: 5 bases; J trimming: 5 bases; junction bases outside the gene matches: 13. Germline V gene sequence: CDR1 SGHTA, CDR2 FQGNSA. The CDR3 has 17 residues. This sample was taken from a study of blood T cell repertoires in COVID-19. As for the study in general: Material from acute and convalescent COVID-19 was sourced from the United States, Italy and Spain. T cells, B-cell-depleted T cells, or PBMCs supplied cDNA or gDNA.

Sequencing used peripheral blood. This sequence originates from a man aged 40-55 years with active or convalescent COVID-19. The rearrangement links TRBV7-2 to TRBJ1-1, with 11 bases identical to TRBD1. The CDR3 bases are TGTGCCAGCAGCGCATTAGTCGTGGACAGGGGGCGTACTGAAGCTTTCTTT. Translation: CASSALVVDRGRTEAFF.